The clone carrying this T cell receptor (delta chain) was counted a few times. Its antigen is still unknown. The junction shows a germline mismatch at one end, possibly a read error. Other DNA sequences in the sample encode the same CDR3. The record originates from a study of Vδ1+ human thymocytes. Findings and caveats of the study: Highly polyclonal TRG and TRD repertoires with Gaussian CDR3 length distributions appeared in thymus.

In germline, CDR1 is GEAIGNYY, CDR2 EKD. This CDR3 comprises 19 residues. Sequences come from RNA converted to cDNA by reverse transcription. CDR3 amplicons came from multiplex PCR with pooled V-gene forward and constant-region reverse primers. TCRdb re-called the multiplex PCR reads with CATT. This table holds about 58,000 delta-chain clones, more than 12% found once. Sequenced input: Vdelta1+ gamma-delta thymocytes from the thymus. Noted subset: FACS-sorted CD3+ TCRalphabeta- TCRVdelta1+ TCRVdelta2- thymocytes. The chain has TRDV2 and TRDJ1, with 10 bases matching TRDD3. This TCR came from a girl in the first two years of life who had congenital heart surgery. In DNA form, the CDR3 reads TGCGCCTGTGACGCTTCAATTCCCCTTTTCTACTGGGGGATTCTTAAACTCATCTTT. Translated: CACDASIPLFYWGILKLIF.